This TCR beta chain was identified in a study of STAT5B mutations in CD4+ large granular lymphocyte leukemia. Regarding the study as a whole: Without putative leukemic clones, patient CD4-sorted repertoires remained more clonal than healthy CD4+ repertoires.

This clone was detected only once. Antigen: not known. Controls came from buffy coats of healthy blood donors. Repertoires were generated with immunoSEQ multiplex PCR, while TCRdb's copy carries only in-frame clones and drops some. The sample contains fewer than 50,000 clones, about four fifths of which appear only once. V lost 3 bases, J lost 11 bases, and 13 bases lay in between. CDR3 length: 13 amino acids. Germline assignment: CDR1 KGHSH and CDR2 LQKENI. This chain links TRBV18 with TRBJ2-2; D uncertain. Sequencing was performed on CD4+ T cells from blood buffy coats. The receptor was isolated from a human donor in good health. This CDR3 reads CASSPSPGFELFF. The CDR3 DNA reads TGTGCCAGCTCACCCTCCCCCGGATTTGAGCTGTTTTTT. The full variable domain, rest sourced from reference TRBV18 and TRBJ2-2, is NAGVMQNPRHLVRRRGQEARLRCSPMKGHSHVYWYRQLPEEGLKFMVYLQKENIIDESGMPKERFSAEFPKEGPSILRIQQVVRGDSAAYFCASSPSPGFELFFGEGSRLTVL.